These 10 T cell receptor beta chains came from one sample sequenced in a study of tumor-infiltrating lymphocytes in primary liver carcinoma. Total RNA and DNA came together from around 20-30 mg of bulk tissue without cell sorting. A primer in the constant region served to generate TCR beta cDNA from roughly 550 ng of total RNA. Nested multiplex PCR, run for three rounds with slightly modified ARM-PCR, yielded TCR beta libraries. Forward primers for TRBV1-TRBV30 and a C-beta reverse primer served the first two PCR rounds, at around 9 cycles each. MiXCR was run by TCRdb on the multiplex PCR reads, yielding one entry per CDR3 protein. This table has about 130,000 distinct CDR3 sequences, around 64% appearing once. The sample comprised liver tumor tissue from sampling region 3. The sample's subset: tumor region T3, left-lateral pole. The receptor source for this set is a woman aged 60 to 75 with primary liver carcinoma and hepatitis B virus infection.

This clonotype was seen ten or more times. The chain joins TRBV29-1 to TRBJ2-5; D not certain. The CDR3 spans 13 residues. Trimming left V 4 bases short and J 2 bases short, with 11 bases between. CDR1 is SQVTM, CDR2 ANQGSEA, per germline. The CDR3: CSVGSIQQETQYF. In nucleotides, the CDR3 is TGCAGCGTTGGTAGTATCCAGCAAGAGACCCAGTACTTC. Complete variable domain (other parts from reference TRBV29-1 and TRBJ2-5): SAVISQKPSRDICQRGTSLTIQCQVDSQVTMMFWYRQQPGQSLTLIATANQGSEATYESGFVIDKFPISRPNLTFSTLTVSNMSPEDSSIYLCSVGSIQQETQYFGPGTRLLVL.

The V gene is TRBV6-1, the J gene TRBJ1-3; a weak D match, TRBD1 (5 bases). The CDR3 has 16 residues. V lost 5 bases to trimming and J lost 5 bases, with 19 bases between them. CDR1 MNHNS and CDR2 SASEGT come from the germline V gene. This chain's CDR3 is CASSRRGLWSRNTIYF. CDR3 nucleotide sequence: TGTGCCAGCAGTCGGCGGGGGTTGTGGTCTAGAAACACCATATATTTT.

This clonotype was seen at least ten times. J is TRBJ1-1 and V is TRBV29-1; D not resolved. Germline V gives CDR1 SQVTM, CDR2 ANQGSEA. V lost 3 bases to trimming and J lost 2 bases, with 10 bases between them. This CDR3 is 13 amino acids long. CDR3 residues: CSVEEQTNTEAFF. In nucleotides, the CDR3 is TGCAGCGTTGAGGAACAGACAAACACTGAAGCTTTCTTT.

Ten or more counts support this clonotype. Relative to the germline gene, one junction end is altered; a read error may explain this. The chain recombines TRBV14 with TRBJ1-1; D gene unclear. The CDR3 is made up of 11 amino acids. Germline V gene lookup returns CDR1 SGHDN and CDR2 FVKESK. Here the CDR3 reads CASSQVGEPFF. CDR3 DNA sequence: TGTGCCAGCAGCCAAGTAGGTGAACCTTTCTTT.

This clonotype has just a few counts. This may be a read error, as it is one base from a much larger clone. J is TRBJ2-1 and V is TRBV6-1; perhaps TRBD2 as D (7 bases). The germline V gene has CDR1 MNHNS and CDR2 SASEGT. The CDR3 has 14 residues. V was trimmed by 10 bases and J by 0 bases, leaving 13 bases between them. The CDR3 DNA sequence: TGTGCCAACAGGGCGGGAGACTCCTACAATGAGCAGTTCTTC. As protein: CANRAGDSYNEQFF.

This clonotype was picked up one time. The junction does not match germline at one end; this may be a read error. As DNA, the CDR3 is TGTGCCAGCAGCTCTTACAGGGACTACGAACAGTACTTC. Amino acids: CASSSYRDYEQYF. The rearrangement uses TRBV11-2 and TRBJ2-7; possibly TRBD2 for D (7 bases). Germline CDR1 SGHAT, CDR2 FQNNGV. The CDR3 contains 13 residues.

In this sample, this clonotype turned up once. The junction does not match germline at one end; this may be a read error. The CDR3 is CDSSFLDTDTQYF. The DNA of the CDR3 is TGCGACAGCAGCTTCCTGGACACAGATACGCAGTATTTT. J is TRBJ2-3 and V is TRBV5-1; D remains ambiguous. The CDR3 length is 13 residues. Germline CDR1 is SGHRS and CDR2 is YFSETQ.

This clonotype has more than one count but fewer than ten. Since a much larger clone is just one base distant, this may be a read error. The rearrangement links TRBV5-4 to TRBJ2-5, with 8 bases that match TRBD2. This CDR3 contains 16 residues. Trimming cost V 3 bases and J 2 bases; bases outside gene matches: 9. Germline V gives CDR1 SGHNT, CDR2 YYREEE (reference sequence). The CDR3 loop is CASSSPGLVEQETQYF. The DNA for the CDR3 is TGTGCCAGCAGCTCTCCGGGACTAGTGGAACAAGAGACCCAGTACTTC. The whole variable domain, remainder taken from reference TRBV5-4 and TRBJ2-5, is ETGVTQSPTHLIKTRGQQVTLRCSSQSGHNTVSWYQQALGQGPQFIFQYYREEENGRGNFPPRFSGLQFPNYSSELNVNALELDDSALYLCASSSPGLVEQETQYFGPGTRLLVL.

This clonotype was counted at least ten times. The chain employs TRBV10-3 and TRBJ2-1, with 7 nucleotides matching TRBD1. Germline loops: CDR1 ENHRY, CDR2 SYGVKD. After removal of 2 bases from V and 9 bases from J, the junction contained 1 base not matched to a gene. This CDR3 is built from 12 residues. Written as DNA, the CDR3 is TGTGCCATCAGTGAGACAGGGGCTGAGCAGTTCTTC. This gives the protein CAISETGAEQFF.

The chain combines TRBV30 with TRBJ2-1; 7 positions agree with TRBD2. Germline values: CDR1 GTSNPN, CDR2 SVGIG (reference sequence). V was pared by 2 bases and J by 3 bases, with 10 bases of the junction left unmatched. CDR3 size: 16 residues. The CDR3 sequence is CAWSLPGLPFYNEQFF. The CDR3 DNA reads TGTGCCTGGAGTCTCCCGGGACTACCGTTCTACAATGAGCAGTTCTTC.